Listed below are T cell receptor beta chains from one sample, sequenced in a study of T-cell reconstitution after alpha-beta-depleted transplantation in children. TCRdb analysed the PCR reads with MiXCR anew, one entry per CDR3 protein. Of about 170,000 distinct CDR3 sequences detected, around 10% appear once; the ten largest clones hold 13%. This specimen was PBMCs, taken before TCRalphabeta/CD19-depleted stem cell transplant. The receptors were sampled from a boy between 2 and 10 years old with acute myeloid leukemia, due to receive a stem cell transplant. Both conserved end residues are part of each CDR3. Fields, in order: clone size, D gene, J gene, V gene, CDR3 protein, CDR3 DNA. D genes are given only for firm matches. Rows give clone size only sometimes, using once, few, many, or a class for an expanded clone.

many | - | TRBJ1-1 | TRBV9 | CASSPLGTEAFF | TGTGCCAGCAGCCCATTGGGCACTGAAGCTTTCTTT
many | - | TRBJ1-5 | TRBV18 | CASSPMGDQPQHF | TGTGCCAGCTCACCAATGGGGGATCAGCCCCAGCATTTT
many | - | TRBJ1-2 | TRBV28 | CASSLFQDYGYTF | TGTGCCAGCAGTTTATTCCAGGACTATGGCTACACCTTC
many | - | TRBJ2-7 | TRBV5-5 | CASTPGGFYEQYF | TGTGCCAGCACCCCTGGAGGGTTTTACGAGCAGTACTTC
many | TRBD2 | TRBJ2-1 | TRBV15 | CATSSSGRASYNEQFF | TGTGCCACCAGCTCTAGCGGGAGGGCCTCCTACAATGAGCAGTTCTTC
many | TRBD1 | TRBJ1-1 | TRBV12-3/TRBV12-4 | CASSLETGGPEAFF | TGTGCCAGCAGTTTAGAGACAGGGGGCCCTGAAGCTTTCTTT
- | - | TRBJ2-2 | TRBV10-3 | CAISGTGTLTGELFF | TGTGCCATCAGTGGTACCGGGACACTAACCGGGGAGCTGTTTTTT
many | TRBD1 | TRBJ2-7 | TRBV3-1 | CASSQGTGEVEQYF | TGTGCCAGCAGCCAGGGGACAGGGGAGGTCGAGCAGTACTTC
many | - | TRBJ2-1 | TRBV4-1 | CASSQGQGSGAEQFF | TGCGCCAGCAGCCAAGGTCAGGGGTCGGGGGCAGAGCAGTTCTTC
many | TRBD1 | TRBJ1-2 | TRBV28 | CASIQGEANYGYTF | TGTGCCAGCATACAGGGGGAAGCTAACTATGGCTACACCTTC
many | - | TRBJ2-7 | TRBV7-2 | CASSLGRTATYEQYF | TGTGCCAGCAGCTTAGGGCGGACAGCCACCTACGAGCAGTACTTC
many | - | TRBJ2-3 | TRBV4-1 | CASSLPGTPDTQYF | TGCGCCAGCAGCCTCCCAGGGACCCCAGATACGCAGTATTTT
many | TRBD2 | TRBJ2-1 | TRBV28 | CATSKREGLNEQFF | TGTGCCACGAGTAAGCGGGAGGGCCTAAATGAGCAGTTCTTC
many | TRBD1 | TRBJ1-6 | TRBV10-1 | CASSKGGTDSPLHF | TGCGCCAGCAGTAAAGGGGGCACGGATTCACCCCTCCACTTT
- | - | TRBJ1-2 | TRBV20-1 | CSANLASRAPNYGYTF | TGCAGTGCTAACCTCGCTAGTAGGGCCCCTAACTATGGCTACACCTTC
- | - | TRBJ2-2 | TRBV4-1 | CASGALTNTGELFF | TGCGCCAGCGGGGCCCTTACGAACACCGGGGAGCTGTTTTTT
many | - | TRBJ1-1 | TRBV15 | CATSRGVNTEAFF | TGTGCCACCAGCAGAGGTGTAAACACTGAAGCTTTCTTT
many | TRBD1 | TRBJ2-7 | TRBV15 | CATSRDIRTGGEQYF | TGTGCCACCAGCAGAGATATCAGGACAGGGGGGGAGCAGTACTTC
many | TRBD2 | TRBJ2-5 | TRBV5-1 | CASSGGLALDQETQYF | TGCGCCAGCAGCGGAGGACTAGCATTAGACCAAGAGACCCAGTACTTC
many | TRBD2 | TRBJ2-2 | TRBV7-9 | CASSSKGTSISGELFF | TGTGCCAGCAGCTCAAAGGGGACTAGCATCTCCGGGGAGCTGTTTTTT
many | TRBD2 | TRBJ2-3 | TRBV30 | CALLAGEGDTQYF | TGTGCCCTCTTAGCGGGAGAGGGAGATACGCAGTATTTT
many | - | TRBJ2-7 | TRBV4-1 | CASSRRTGASSYEQYF | TGCGCCAGCAGCCGAAGGACGGGCGCAAGCTCCTACGAGCAGTACTTC
many | TRBD2 | TRBJ2-7 | TRBV5-1 | CASSLGIGLVEQYF | TGCGCCAGCAGCTTGGGAATTGGACTAGTCGAGCAGTACTTC
many | - | TRBJ1-2 | TRBV18 | CAASYGLEDGYTF | TGTGCCGCCTCGTACGGGTTGGAGGATGGCTACACCTTC
many | TRBD1 | TRBJ1-6 | TRBV4-1 | CASSPRTGQSSYNSPLHF | TGCGCCAGCAGCCCCCGGACAGGGCAGAGCTCCTATAATTCACCCCTCCACTTT
many | TRBD1 | TRBJ1-5 | TRBV6-1 | CASRTSGTALYSNQPQHF | TGTGCCAGCAGGACCTCCGGGACAGCTCTATATAGCAATCAGCCCCAGCATTTT
many | TRBD1 | TRBJ1-2 | TRBV10-3 | CAIIDARDSRSIGYTF | TGTGCCATCATTGATGCCCGGGACAGTCGGTCCATTGGCTACACCTTC
many | - | TRBJ1-3 | TRBV12-3/TRBV12-4 | CASSLTGPGNTIYF | TGTGCCAGCAGTTTGACAGGCCCTGGAAACACCATATATTTT
many | - | TRBJ2-6 | TRBV6-2/TRBV6-3 | CASSRRFSGANVLTF | TGTGCCAGCAGTCGACGGTTCTCTGGGGCCAACGTCCTGACTTTC
- | TRBD2 | TRBJ2-3 | TRBV4-1 | CASSQDHGLAGLGKTDTQYF | TGCGCCAGCAGCCAAGATCACGGGCTAGCGGGGTTAGGGAAAACAGATACGCAGTATTTT
many | TRBD2 | TRBJ2-1 | TRBV24-1 | CATSDPSGRRDNEQFF | TGTGCCACCAGTGATCCGAGCGGGAGGAGGGACAATGAGCAGTTCTTC
many | - | TRBJ1-1 | TRBV6-5 | CATSLGWNTEAFF | TGTGCCACCAGTTTGGGGTGGAACACTGAAGCTTTCTTT
few | TRBD1 | TRBJ1-1 | TRBV5-1 | CASSPGQGASEAFF | TGCGCCAGCAGCCCAGGACAGGGGGCCAGTGAAGCTTTCTTT
many | - | TRBJ1-1 | TRBV28 | CASSAFPDRYTEAFF | TGTGCCAGCAGTGCTTTCCCGGACAGATACACTGAAGCTTTCTTT
many | TRBD2 | TRBJ2-3 | TRBV5-1 | CASSMGTSGTDTQYF | TGCGCCAGCAGCATGGGGACTAGCGGCACAGATACGCAGTATTTT
many | - | TRBJ2-4 | TRBV20-1 | CSARETAKNIQYF | TGCAGTGCTAGGGAGACAGCCAAAAACATTCAGTACTTC
- | - | TRBJ2-7 | TRBV7-2 | CASSLRVRGSYEQYF | TGTGCCAGCAGCTTAAGGGTCAGGGGCTCCTACGAGCAGTACTTC
many | - | TRBJ1-2 | TRBV5-4 | CASSHSSGMNYGYTF | TGTGCCAGCAGTCACTCCTCGGGGATGAACTATGGCTACACCTTC
many | TRBD2 | TRBJ2-2 | TRBV9 | CAISGTGLAGTGELFF | TGTGCCATCAGCGGAACGGGACTAGCGGGCACCGGGGAGCTGTTTTTT
many | - | TRBJ2-2 | TRBV12-3/TRBV12-4 | CASSSAPTGELFF | TGTGCCAGCAGTTCGGCACCCACCGGGGAGCTGTTTTTT